The 18 T cell receptor beta chains presented below share a single source sample, sequenced in a study of T cells in Graves' hyperthyroidism and ophthalmopathy. Using RNA transcripts as the source, TCR beta CDR3 regions were amplified. HTBI primers drove first-round RT-PCR of the TCR CDR3. One entry per CDR3 protein results from TCRdb running MiXCR on the multiplex PCR reads. The sample has under 40,000 distinct CDR3 sequences, roughly half seen once; the top ten hold about a sixth. Sequenced material: blood. These receptors were collected from a man aged 40-49 years with Graves' ophthalmopathy.

The rearrangement uses TRBV3-1 and TRBJ2-2, with TRBD2 identical over 9 bases. With V trimmed by 4 bases and J by 0 bases, 12 bases remained unmatched. The CDR3 runs 19 residues. The germline CDR1 and CDR2 sequences are LGHDT and YNNKEL (reference sequence). CDR3: CASSPQGTSSLANTGELFF. The CDR3 nucleotides read TGTGCCAGCAGCCCCCAAGGGACTAGCAGCTTAGCGAACACCGGGGAGCTGTTTTTT.

A single count supports this clonotype. One end of the junction fails to match germline, which may point to a read error. The rearrangement joins TRBV28 to TRBJ2-2; D may be TRBD1 (6 bases). There are 11 residues in the CDR3. Germline V gives CDR1 MDHEN, CDR2 SYDVKM. The chain's CDR3 is CASRSYRELFF. For the CDR3, the DNA is TGTGCCAGCAGAAGCTACAGGGAGTTGTTTTTT.

This clonotype was detected only once. The CDR3 region has the DNA TGCAGTGCTAGAGATGATCCGGGGAACACAGATACGCAGTATTTT. Encoded protein: CSARDDPGNTDTQYF. The chain couples TRBV20-1 to TRBJ2-3; tentatively, D is TRBD2 (5 bases). Trimming pared 0 bases from V and 2 bases from J, leaving 12 bases between. Germline V gene data show CDR1 as DFQATT and CDR2 as SNEGSKA (reference sequence). CDR3 length: 15 amino acids.

This clonotype occurred many times. The V gene is TRBV28, the J gene TRBJ2-5; D is undetermined. CDR3 length equals 13 residues. The ends were cut back, 5 bases at V and 5 bases at J, with 12 bases in the middle. CDR1 and CDR2 (germline): MDHEN, SYDVKM. The CDR3 nucleotides read TGTGCCAGCAGTCCCCTTTTACGGGAGACCCAGTACTTC. Translating gives CASSPLLRETQYF.

The V gene is TRBV7-2, the J gene TRBJ1-5; D gene ambiguous. The CDR3 runs to 14 residues. Germline CDR1 and CDR2: SGHTA and FQGNSA. The germline V and J ends were trimmed by 5 bases and 5 bases, with 13 bases remaining between them. In nucleotides, the CDR3 is TGTGCCAGCAGCCTCGCTACAAACTATCAGCCCCAGCATTTT. Its translation: CASSLATNYQPQHF.

Ten or more counts support this clonotype. The chain employs TRBV20-1 and TRBJ2-5; unclear D gene. The CDR3 runs 16 residues. Germline-derived CDR1 and CDR2 are DFQATT and SNEGSKA (reference sequence). V was cut by 2 bases and J by 5 bases, with 21 bases left in between. The CDR3 loop reads CSARPGASPVGETQYF. CDR3 bases: TGCAGTGCTAGACCCGGCGCGTCGCCTGTGGGGGAGACCCAGTACTTC.

Of note for this clonotype: A much bigger clone sits one base away, suggesting this may be a read error. The chain combines TRBV25-1 with TRBJ2-1; 12 positions agree with TRBD1. There are 17 residues in the CDR3. Germline CDR1 MGHDK, CDR2 SYGVNS. CDR3 coding DNA: TGTACCAGCACCCCAACCCCGGGACAGGGGGCGTACAATGAGCAGTTCTTC. This gives the protein CTSTPTPGQGAYNEQFF.

The V call is TRBV6-1, the J call TRBJ2-2; 12 bases align to TRBD2. This CDR3 has 18 residues. J lost 5 bases, V lost 4 bases, and 11 bases had no gene match. The germline gives CDR1 MNHNS, CDR2 SASEGT. The CDR3 spells CASSALAGGRGLTGELFF. The CDR3 DNA sequence: TGTGCCAGCAGTGCCCTAGCGGGGGGGCGTGGTTTAACCGGGGAGCTGTTTTTT.

The gene calls are TRBV9 and TRBJ2-5; unclear D gene. The V gene's germline CDR1 is SGDLS and CDR2 YYNGEE. V lost 3 bases to trimming and J lost 0 bases, with 6 bases between them. The CDR3 runs to 13 residues. The CDR3 nucleotides read TGTGCCAGCAGCGCTCGGTACCAAGAGACCCAGTACTTC. This sequence encodes CASSARYQETQYF.

V usage is TRBV9 and J usage is TRBJ1-1; D call uncertain. Per the germline V gene, CDR1 is SGDLS and CDR2 is YYNGEE. The V and J ends lost 0 bases and 1 base respectively, with 4 bases between them. The CDR3 extends over 13 amino acids. In DNA, the CDR3 is TGTGCCAGCAGCGTAGCGCGGAACACTGAAGCTTTCTTT. Its translation is CASSVARNTEAFF.

This clonotype was picked up many times. The gene calls are TRBV6-5 and TRBJ2-3; TRBD2 matches at 8 bases. V gave up 3 bases and J gave up 2 bases; unmatched junction bases: 7. This CDR3 contains 16 residues. From germline, CDR1 is MNHEY and CDR2 SVGAGI. DNA of the CDR3: TGTGCCAGCAGTTATGGGGGACTAGACCACACAGATACGCAGTATTTT. It encodes CASSYGGLDHTDTQYF.

This clonotype was seen at least ten times. This chain uses TRBV19 with TRBJ1-1; D call uncertain. V was clipped by 5 bases and J by 4 bases, with 14 bases between them. The germline gives CDR1 LNHDA, CDR2 SQIVND (reference sequence). The CDR3 is made up of 14 amino acids. CDR3 DNA: TGTGCCAGTAGTCGCGACTGGACCGGCACTGAAGCTTTCTTT. It specifies CASSRDWTGTEAFF.

Concerning this clonotype: A read error is possible here, since a much larger clone lies one base away. The rearrangement uses TRBV7-9 and TRBJ2-1; TRBD2 might be the D (5 bases). Germline assignment: CDR1 SEHNR and CDR2 FQNEAQ (reference sequence). The CDR3 covers 17 residues. V gave up 1 base and J gave up 0 bases, with 13 bases separating them. CDR3 sequence: CASSLGGPRGSYNEQFF. The CDR3 nucleotides are TGTGCCAGCAGCTTAGGCGGTCCTCGGGGCTCCTACAATGAGCAGTTCTTC.

This clonotype was counted ten times or more. This chain connects TRBV7-9 to TRBJ1-4, with TRBD1 identical over 7 bases. The CDR3 is made up of 13 amino acids. The trim removed 4 bases at V and 8 bases at J, leaving 4 bases unmatched. Germline lookup yields CDR1 SEHNR and CDR2 FQNEAQ (reference sequence). The CDR3 DNA reads as TGTGCCAGCAGCTCCGAACAGGGGGAAAAACTGTTTTTT. Its protein product is CASSSEQGEKLFF.

As concerns this clonotype: Being one base from a much bigger clone, this may be a read error. The rearrangement uses TRBV18 and TRBJ1-1, with 7 bases identical to TRBD1. The CDR3 extends over 12 amino acids. Germline assignment: CDR1 KGHSH and CDR2 LQKENI. The CDR3 is CASSTTGAEALF. In DNA, the CDR3 is TGTGCCAGCTCAACTACAGGGGCTGAAGCTCTCTTT.

The chain is built from TRBV9 and TRBJ1-3; weak D call: TRBD1 (6 bases). The CDR3 covers 16 residues. Trimming removed 0 bases from V and 7 bases from J, with 17 bases in between. Germline V gene data show CDR1 as SGDLS and CDR2 as YYNGEE. CDR3 bases: TGTGCCAGCAGCGTAGGGGACACCCTAACAAGGAACACCATATATTTT. It encodes CASSVGDTLTRNTIYF.

This clonotype showed up many times. The CDR3 protein is CSARDAGAGTDTQYF. The CDR3 bases are TGCAGTGCTAGAGATGCGGGGGCGGGCACAGATACGCAGTATTTT. The V gene is TRBV20-1, the J gene TRBJ2-3, with D possibly TRBD2 on 7 matching bases. Trimming removed 0 bases from V and 1 base from J, with 11 bases in between. Germline V gene lookup returns CDR1 DFQATT and CDR2 SNEGSKA (reference sequence). This CDR3 comprises 15 residues.

The chain joins TRBV15 to TRBJ2-1; D is perhaps TRBD1 or TRBD2 (6 bases each). Per germline, CDR1 LNHNV and CDR2 YYDKDF (reference sequence). Trimming took 0 bases from V and 8 from J, leaving 14 bases between them. The CDR3 runs to 15 residues. The CDR3 nucleotides are TGTGCCACCAGCAGAGATATGGGGGGCGGGGATGAGCAGTTCTTC. Translation: CATSRDMGGGDEQFF.